This T cell receptor (beta chain) was sequenced for a study of shared clonotypes between healthy human individuals. Study results and limitations: Non-shared clonotypes had lower generation probabilities than those shared by all four donors.

Profiled with immunoSEQ multiplex PCR; TCRdb holds only in-frame clones, not every one. The table lists about a million clones, roughly 80% of them singletons. This clone came up once. Its antigen is still unknown. This CDR3 region has 16 residues. Unmatched junction bases numbered 10, after V lost 2 bases and J lost 6 bases. Germline V gene lookup returns CDR1 SGHAT and CDR2 FQNNGV. This TCR came from a man aged 18-30 years in good health. The V and J genes are TRBV11-2 and TRBJ2-1, with 7 bases aligning to TRBD1. The specimen sequenced was memory CD4+ T cells sorted from blood. The sample's subset: CD45RA-negative fraction. In DNA, the CDR3 is TGTGCCAGCAGCTTAAGGTTAACACAGGGGATCAATGAGCAGTTCTTC. As protein: CASSLRLTQGINEQFF.